The 5 T cell receptor beta chains below come from one sample, sequenced in a study of OX40 agonist ivuxolimab in advanced cancers. Profiling relied on immunoSEQ multiplex PCR, and the TCRdb table lists in-frame clones only, not all of them. Of approximately 100,000 clones listed, 90% were seen once; the top ten hold around 1.5%. The sample consisted of CD4+ or CD8+ T cells sorted from blood, taken in a trial of the OX40 agonist ivuxolimab. The receptors were sampled from an adult with an advanced solid tumor such as melanoma, head and neck, liver or kidney cancer.

The V call is TRBV29-1, the J call TRBJ2-7; D not certain. The V gene's germline CDR1 is SQVTM and CDR2 ANQGSEA. Trimming cost V 4 bases and J 2 bases, with 12 bases left between them. This CDR3 is built from 13 residues. The CDR3 bases are TGCAGCGTTGTTTCCCGGTTCGCCTACGAGCAGTACTTC. Translated: CSVVSRFAYEQYF.

This rearrangement joins TRBV6-6 to TRBJ2-3; D not certain. Trimming removed 4 bases from V and 2 bases from J, with 13 bases in between. The CDR3 consists of 15 residues. Germline V lookup: CDR1 MNHNY, CDR2 SVGAGI (reference sequence). CDR3 sequence (DNA): TGTGCCAGCAGTTCTTCTCCCGTGACCACAGATACGCAGTATTTT. As protein: CASSSSPVTTDTQYF.

The chain recombines TRBV25-1 with TRBJ2-1; D gene ambiguous. Trimming took off 1 base at V and 2 bases at J, with 9 bases between the two ends. Germline assignment: CDR1 MGHDK and CDR2 SYGVNS. This CDR3 comprises 15 residues. In nucleotides, the CDR3 is TGTGCCAGCAGTGAATTAAGTAGACCCTACAATGAGCAGTTCTTC. Protein sequence: CASSELSRPYNEQFF.

The rearrangement links TRBV28 to TRBJ1-5; 7 nucleotides agree with TRBD1. J was trimmed by 2 bases and V by 6 bases; bases with no gene match: 7. The CDR3 sequence is 15 residues long. CDR1 MDHEN and CDR2 SYDVKM come from the germline V gene. The CDR3 region has the DNA TGTGCCAGCAGCAGACAGGGATCGGGCAATCAGCCCCAGCATTTT. Translation gives CASSRQGSGNQPQHF.

The rearrangement links TRBV6-1 to TRBJ2-6; D perhaps matches TRBD2 (5 bases). The germline V gene has CDR1 MNHNS and CDR2 SASEGT. This CDR3 has 15 residues. V lost 7 bases to trimming and J lost 0 bases, with 10 bases between them. CDR3 residues: CASMRARSGANVLTF. For the CDR3, the DNA is TGTGCCAGCATGAGGGCCCGCTCTGGGGCCAACGTCCTGACTTTC.